These T cell receptor beta chains were read from a single sample in a study of blood T cell repertoires in COVID-19. Assay: immunoSEQ multiplex PCR; the TCRdb copy retains only in-frame clones and omits some. The table includes about 80,000 clones, about 79% detected once. The source material was peripheral blood. The receptors come from a human donor in a cohort sampled during active COVID-19. The CDR3 runs from the conserved cysteine through the conserved F or W. A D gene is named only where the DNA matches it firmly. Expanded clones get a size class; other rows say once, few or many, or leave the size out.

size: NA
D: NA
J: TRBJ2-1
V: TRBV6-6
CDR3: CASSYVENEQFF
DNA: TGTGCCAGCAGTTACGTCGAGAATGAGCAGTTCTTC

size: NA
D: NA
J: TRBJ1-1
V: TRBV14
CDR3: CASSFRPGGLAFF
DNA: TGTGCCAGCAGTTTCCGACCCGGCGGGTTAGCTTTCTTT

size: NA
D: TRBD1
J: TRBJ2-1
V: TRBV9
CDR3: CASSRPTAQGDEQFF
DNA: TGTGCCAGCAGCCGTCCCACCGCGCAGGGGGATGAGCAGTTCTTC

size: NA
D: NA
J: TRBJ1-3
V: TRBV5-1
CDR3: CASGIGATPGNTIYF
DNA: TGCGCCAGCGGTATAGGAGCCACACCTGGAAACACCATATATTTT

size: NA
D: NA
J: TRBJ1-5
V: TRBV18
CDR3: CASSGGGSQPQHF
DNA: TGTGCCAGCTCAGGTGGAGGGAGTCAGCCCCAGCATTTT

size: NA
D: NA
J: TRBJ1-2
V: TRBV3-1/TRBV3-2
CDR3: CASSQIYPVGGYTF
DNA: TGTGCCAGCAGCCAGATCTATCCGGTTGGTGGCTACACCTTC

size: NA
D: TRBD1
J: TRBJ1-4
V: TRBV28
CDR3: CASSSKGQGALEKLFF
DNA: TGTGCCAGCAGTTCCAAGGGACAGGGGGCGCTTGAAAAACTGTTTTTT

size: NA
D: TRBD1
J: TRBJ1-1
V: TRBV29-1
CDR3: CSVVGQGGTTEAFF
DNA: TGCAGCGTTGTGGGACAGGGGGGAACGACTGAAGCTTTCTTT

size: NA
D: TRBD2
J: TRBJ2-1
V: TRBV7-2
CDR3: CASSSGLAGSSYNEQFF
DNA: TGTGCCAGCAGCTCCGGACTAGCGGGCAGCTCCTACAATGAGCAGTTCTTC

size: NA
D: NA
J: TRBJ2-5
V: TRBV6-5
CDR3: CASSYSLDSFKETQYF
DNA: TGTGCCAGCAGTTACTCACTCGACAGTTTTAAAGAGACCCAGTACTTC

size: NA
D: NA
J: TRBJ1-1
V: TRBV2
CDR3: CASSRAGGPLVTEAFF
DNA: TGTGCCAGCAGTCGGGCGGGGGGGCCTTTAGTCACTGAAGCTTTCTTT

size: NA
D: NA
J: TRBJ2-1
V: TRBV7-6
CDR3: CASSLVLSSYNEQFF
DNA: TGTGCCAGCAGCTTAGTGCTGAGCTCCTACAATGAGCAGTTCTTC

size: once
D: TRBD1
J: TRBJ2-2
V: TRBV12-3/TRBV12-4
CDR3: CASRDRGLRELFF
DNA: TGTGCCAGCAGGGACAGGGGGCTAAGAGAGCTGTTTTTT

size: NA
D: NA
J: TRBJ2-2
V: TRBV29-1
CDR3: CSVVGLNTGELFF
DNA: TGCAGCGTTGTGGGGCTCAACACCGGGGAGCTGTTTTTT

size: many
D: TRBD2
J: TRBJ2-1
V: TRBV27
CDR3: CASSPLLAGENNEQFF
DNA: TGTGCCAGCAGCCCTCTTCTAGCGGGAGAGAACAATGAGCAGTTCTTC

size: NA
D: NA
J: TRBJ2-1
V: TRBV6-6
CDR3: CASSYATGLRNEQFF
DNA: TGTGCCAGCAGTTACGCCACGGGACTCCGCAATGAGCAGTTCTTC